A selection of T cell receptor beta chains follows, all from one sample in a study of T-cell memory formation after mild COVID-19. MiXCR was run by TCRdb on the 5' RACE reads, yielding one entry per CDR3 protein. The sample carries some 100,000 distinct CDR3 sequences, approximately 10% recorded once. Sequenced sample: PBMCs or a T cell subset sorted from them (not recorded which). Source of these receptors: a man younger than 30 who had mild COVID-19 (a few samples of this study predate the infection). Cell type and time point are not known. The CDR3 runs from the conserved cysteine through the conserved F or W. Each record gives: J gene, V gene, clone size, D gene, CDR3 length, CDR3 DNA, CDR3 protein. D genes are given only for firm matches. Clone size is given for some rows only: seen once, a few or many times, or a class if the clone is expanded.

>TRBJ2-2|TRBV12-5|few|.|13
TGTGCTAGTGGTTTGGTCCCACCCGGGGAGCTGTTTTTT
CASGLVPPGELFF
>TRBJ2-5|TRBV6-5|many|TRBD1|16
TGTGCCAGCAGTTACCGGACAGGGGAGAGGCCAGAGACCCAGTACTTC
CASSYRTGERPETQYF
>TRBJ2-1|TRBV2|.|.|11
TGTGCCAGCGTAACGTACAATGAGCAGTTCTTC
CASVTYNEQFF
>TRBJ1-1|TRBV29-1|many|TRBD1|15
TGCAGCGGGGCACGGGACAGAGGTAGATGGACTGAAGCTTTCTTT
CSGARDRGRWTEAFF
>TRBJ2-3|TRBV28|.|TRBD2|16
TGTGCCAGCAGTTCAAGCGGGGGGGCCGGAACAGATACGCAGTATTTT
CASSSSGGAGTDTQYF
>TRBJ1-1|TRBV7-9|few|.|14
TGTGCCAGCAGCTTAAACCCGGAGAACACTGAAGCTTTCTTT
CASSLNPENTEAFF
>TRBJ1-1|TRBV19|few|TRBD1|15
TGTGCCAGTAGTACCAAGCCCCTGACAGGGACTGAAGCTTTCTTT
CASSTKPLTGTEAFF
>TRBJ2-3|TRBV5-1|few|.|14
TGCGCCAGCAGCCCGGGACGAAGCACAGATACGCAGTATTTT
CASSPGRSTDTQYF
>TRBJ1-1|TRBV19|.|.|14
TGTGCCAGTAGTATCCGGACTGTGAACACTGAAGCTTTCTTT
CASSIRTVNTEAFF
>TRBJ2-1|TRBV6-1|.|.|14
TGTGCCAGCAGTGAAAAAGGGTACTACAATGAGCAGTTCTTC
CASSEKGYYNEQFF
>TRBJ2-1|TRBV6-4|many|TRBD2|15
TGTGCCAGCAGTCCGACTAGCGGGGAGTACAATGAGCAGTTCTTC
CASSPTSGEYNEQFF
>TRBJ1-1|TRBV4-1|many|.|12
TGCGCCAGCCTAGATGGGGGAACTGAAGCTTTCTTT
CASLDGGTEAFF
>TRBJ2-1|TRBV5-1|many|.|16
TGCGCCAGCAGCTTGGTAGGTCAGAGCTCCTACAATGAGCAGTTCTTC
CASSLVGQSSYNEQFF
>TRBJ1-4|TRBV28|.|.|15
TGTGCCAGCAGCATAAGAAGGAATCTGCGCGAAAAACTGTTTTTT
CASSIRRNLREKLFF
>TRBJ1-4|TRBV11-2|few|.|15
TGTGCCAGCAGCCCCTGGGCCGCTAGGAACGAAAAACTGTTTTTT
CASSPWAARNEKLFF
>TRBJ1-1|TRBV6-2/TRBV6-3|.|.|16
TGTGCCAGCAGTTACTCGACAGGAGGGATGAACACTGAAGCTTTCTTT
CASSYSTGGMNTEAFF